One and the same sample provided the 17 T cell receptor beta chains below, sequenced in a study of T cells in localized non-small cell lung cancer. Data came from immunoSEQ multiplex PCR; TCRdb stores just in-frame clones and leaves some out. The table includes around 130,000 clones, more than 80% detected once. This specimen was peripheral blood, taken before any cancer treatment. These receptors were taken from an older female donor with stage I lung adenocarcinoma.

CDR3 protein: CAWSRNPRRGNQPQHF. CDR3 DNA sequence: TGTGCCTGGAGTCGCAACCCAAGGAGAGGCAATCAGCCCCAGCATTTT. The chain carries TRBV30 and TRBJ1-5, with D uncertain. Deletions cut 2 bases from V and 2 bases from J, with 16 bases between. The CDR3 extends over 16 amino acids. The germline CDR1 and CDR2 sequences are GTSNPN and SVGIG (reference sequence).

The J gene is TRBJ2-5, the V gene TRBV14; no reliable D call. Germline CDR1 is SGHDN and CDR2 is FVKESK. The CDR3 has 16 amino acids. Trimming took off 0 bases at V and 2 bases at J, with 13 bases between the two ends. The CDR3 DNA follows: TGTGCCAGCAGCCAAGATATGTGGCAAAATCAAGAGACCCAGTACTTC. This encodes CASSQDMWQNQETQYF.

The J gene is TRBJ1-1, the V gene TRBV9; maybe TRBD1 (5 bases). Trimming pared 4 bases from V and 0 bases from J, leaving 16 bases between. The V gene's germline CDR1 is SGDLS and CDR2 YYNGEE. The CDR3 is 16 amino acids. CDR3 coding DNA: TGTGCCAGCAGCTCAGACGTGGGGGGACTGAACACTGAAGCTTTCTTT. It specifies CASSSDVGGLNTEAFF.

CDR3 loop: CASSLLWVAGKTDTQYF. The CDR3 coding sequence is TGTGCCAGCAGCTTACTTTGGGTAGCGGGAAAGACAGATACGCAGTATTTT. V usage is TRBV7-8 and J usage is TRBJ2-3; the match to TRBD2 covers 8 bases. This CDR3 region has 17 residues. Trimming removed 2 bases from V and 3 bases from J; junction bases left unmatched: 10. CDR1 and CDR2 (germline): SGHVS, FQNEAQ.

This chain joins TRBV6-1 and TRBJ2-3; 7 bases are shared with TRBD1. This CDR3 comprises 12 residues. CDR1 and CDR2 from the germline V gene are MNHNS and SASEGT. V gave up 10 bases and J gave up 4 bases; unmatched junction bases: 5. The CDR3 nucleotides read TGTGCCACCTACACAGGGGCAGATACGCAGTATTTT. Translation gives CATYTGADTQYF.

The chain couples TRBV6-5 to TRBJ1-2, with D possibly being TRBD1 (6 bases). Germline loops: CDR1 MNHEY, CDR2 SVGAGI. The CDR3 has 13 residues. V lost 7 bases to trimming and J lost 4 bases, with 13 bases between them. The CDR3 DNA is TGTGCCAGCACCCGGACAGACCGCTATGGCTACACCTTC. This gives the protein CASTRTDRYGYTF.

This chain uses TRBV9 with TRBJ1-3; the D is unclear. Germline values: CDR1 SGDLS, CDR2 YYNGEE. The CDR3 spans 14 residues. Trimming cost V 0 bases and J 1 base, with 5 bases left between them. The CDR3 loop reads CASSVVGSGNTIYF. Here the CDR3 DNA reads TGTGCCAGCAGCGTAGTAGGGTCTGGAAACACCATATATTTT.

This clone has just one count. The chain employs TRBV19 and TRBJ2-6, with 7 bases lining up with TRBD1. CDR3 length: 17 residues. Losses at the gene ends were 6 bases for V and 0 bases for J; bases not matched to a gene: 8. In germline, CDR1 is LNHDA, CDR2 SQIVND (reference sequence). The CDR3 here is CASRKGQSGSGANVLTF. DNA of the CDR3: TGTGCCAGTAGGAAGGGACAGAGTGGCTCTGGGGCCAACGTCCTGACTTTC. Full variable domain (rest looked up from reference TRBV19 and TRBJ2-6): DGGITQSPKYLFRKEGQNVTLSCEQNLNHDAMYWYRQDPGQGLRLIYYSQIVNDFQKGDIAEGYSVSREKKESFPLTVTSAQKNPTAFYLCASRKGQSGSGANVLTFGAGSRLTVL.

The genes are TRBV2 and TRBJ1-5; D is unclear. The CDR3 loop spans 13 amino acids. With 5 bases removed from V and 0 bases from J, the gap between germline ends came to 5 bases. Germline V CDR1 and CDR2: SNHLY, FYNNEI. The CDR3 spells CASSPGSNQPQHF. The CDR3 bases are TGTGCCAGCAGTCCCGGTAGCAATCAGCCCCAGCATTTT.

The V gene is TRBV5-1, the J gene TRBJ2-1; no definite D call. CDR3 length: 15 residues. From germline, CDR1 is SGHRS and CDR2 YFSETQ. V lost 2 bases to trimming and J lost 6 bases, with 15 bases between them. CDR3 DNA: TGCGCCAGCAGCTTAGGCGACCTTATGACCAATGAGCAGTTCTTC. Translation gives CASSLGDLMTNEQFF.

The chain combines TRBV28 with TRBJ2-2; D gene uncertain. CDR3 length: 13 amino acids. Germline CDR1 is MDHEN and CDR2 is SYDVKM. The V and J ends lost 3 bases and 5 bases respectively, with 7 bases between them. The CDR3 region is CASSFPVTGELFF. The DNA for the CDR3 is TGTGCCAGCAGTTTTCCGGTTACCGGGGAGCTGTTTTTT. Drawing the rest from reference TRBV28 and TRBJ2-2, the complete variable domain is DVKVTQSSRYLVKRTGEKVFLECVQDMDHENMFWYRQDPGLGLRLIYFSYDVKMKEKGDIPEGYSVSREKKERFSLILESASTNQTSMYLCASSFPVTGELFFGEGSRLTVL.

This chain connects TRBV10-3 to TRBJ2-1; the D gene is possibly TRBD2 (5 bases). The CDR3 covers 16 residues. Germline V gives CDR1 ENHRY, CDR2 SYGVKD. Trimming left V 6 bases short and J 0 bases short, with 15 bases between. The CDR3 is CAIRTTSSSSYNEQFF. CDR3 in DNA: TGTGCCATCAGAACCACTAGTAGTAGCTCCTACAATGAGCAGTTCTTC.

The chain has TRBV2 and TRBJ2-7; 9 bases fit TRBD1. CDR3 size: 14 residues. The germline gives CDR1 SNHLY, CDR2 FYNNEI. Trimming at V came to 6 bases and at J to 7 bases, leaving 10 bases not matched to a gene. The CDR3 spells CASSGDRVLQEQYF. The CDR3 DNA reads TGTGCCAGCAGCGGGGACAGGGTACTTCAGGAGCAGTACTTC.

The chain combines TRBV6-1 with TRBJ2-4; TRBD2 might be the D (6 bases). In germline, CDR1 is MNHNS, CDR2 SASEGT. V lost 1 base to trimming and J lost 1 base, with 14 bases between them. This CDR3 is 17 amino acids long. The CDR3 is CASSEDHPTSAKNIQYF. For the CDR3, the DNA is TGTGCCAGCAGTGAAGACCATCCCACTAGCGCCAAAAACATTCAGTACTTC.

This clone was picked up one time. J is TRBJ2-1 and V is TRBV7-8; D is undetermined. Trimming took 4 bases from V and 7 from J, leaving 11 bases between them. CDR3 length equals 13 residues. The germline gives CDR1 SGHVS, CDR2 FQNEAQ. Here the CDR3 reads CASSSGVGNEQFF. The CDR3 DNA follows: TGTGCCAGCAGCTCAGGCGTGGGAAATGAGCAGTTCTTC.

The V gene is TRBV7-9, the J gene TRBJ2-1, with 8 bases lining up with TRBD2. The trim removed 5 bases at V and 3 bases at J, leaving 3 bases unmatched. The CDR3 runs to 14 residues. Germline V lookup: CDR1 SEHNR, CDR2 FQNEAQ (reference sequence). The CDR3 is CASSQLAVYNEQFF. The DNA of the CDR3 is TGTGCCAGCAGCCAACTAGCGGTCTACAATGAGCAGTTCTTC.

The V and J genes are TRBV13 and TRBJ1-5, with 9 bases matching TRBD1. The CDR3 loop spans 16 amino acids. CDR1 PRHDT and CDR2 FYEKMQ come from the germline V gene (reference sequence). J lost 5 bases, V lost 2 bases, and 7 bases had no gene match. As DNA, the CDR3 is TGTGCCAGCAGCTTAAGGGGACAGGGTTATCATCAGCCCCAGCATTTT. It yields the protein CASSLRGQGYHQPQHF.